Below are 23 T cell receptor beta chains sequenced from a single sample in a study of control samples from healthy donors and cancer patients. Produced via immunoSEQ multiplex PCR; TCRdb's table is partial and in-frame only. Among 350,000 to 450,000 clones, roughly 90% were seen once, and the ten largest hold more than 6%. The source material was PBMCs. The receptors come from a man aged 40-49 years with head and neck cancer.

This chain uses TRBV5-4 with TRBJ2-7, with 8 positions matching TRBD2. Germline values: CDR1 SGHNT, CDR2 YYREEE (reference sequence). Germline trimming cut 4 bases from V and 1 base from J; bases unmatched to any gene: 7. CDR3 size: 15 residues. The CDR3 nucleotides are TGTGCCAGCAGCCCGGGGGGGTGGCGATCCTACGAGCAGTACTTC. It specifies CASSPGGWRSYEQYF. Combining the CDR3 with reference TRBV5-4 and TRBJ2-7 gives the whole variable domain ETGVTQSPTHLIKTRGQQVTLRCSSQSGHNTVSWYQQALGQGPQFIFQYYREEENGRGNFPPRFSGLQFPNYSSELNVNALELDDSALYLCASSPGGWRSYEQYFGPGTRLTVT.

This clone was counted a few times. V gene TRBV27 combines with J gene TRBJ1-2, with 11 bases lining up with TRBD1. Germline V lookup: CDR1 MNHEY, CDR2 SMNVEV (reference sequence). The CDR3 loop spans 13 amino acids. Trimming removed 4 bases from V and 11 bases from J; junction bases left unmatched: 6. CDR3 sequence (DNA): TGTGCCAGCAGTTCAGACCGGGACAGGGGGTACACCTTC. The encoded protein is CASSSDRDRGYTF.

The rearrangement joins TRBV7-9 to TRBJ2-7; 9 bases are a match to TRBD1. In germline, CDR1 is SEHNR, CDR2 FQNEAQ (reference sequence). CDR3 length: 14 amino acids. J gave up 2 bases and V 5 bases, and 4 bases lay outside the gene matches. The CDR3 nucleotides are TGTGCCAGCAGCGGACAGGGGCCACCCTACGAGCAGTACTTC. This gives the protein CASSGQGPPYEQYF.

This clone was detected once. The V gene is TRBV11-1, the J gene TRBJ2-3, with D tentatively TRBD2 (6 bases). The germline V and J ends were trimmed by 6 bases and 0 bases, with 13 bases remaining between them. The germline CDR1 and CDR2 sequences are SGHAT and FQDESV (reference sequence). The CDR3 has 15 amino acids. CDR3 region: CASSEGGTSTDTQYF. CDR3 nucleotide sequence: TGTGCCAGCAGTGAGGGCGGGACTAGCACAGATACGCAGTATTTT.

The chain combines TRBV27 with TRBJ1-6; possible D gene TRBD1, 6 bases. CDR3 length: 16 residues. Germline V gives CDR1 MNHEY, CDR2 SMNVEV (reference sequence). The V gene lost 0 bases and the J gene lost 9 bases, with 15 bases spanning the gap. The CDR3 DNA reads TGTGCCAGCAGTTTATCGAAGCAGGGGCGCACTTCACCCCTCCACTTT. It is translated as CASSLSKQGRTSPLHF.

The CDR3: CASSLVVQQNTEAFF. CDR3 nucleotides: TGCGCCAGCAGCTTGGTCGTGCAGCAGAACACTGAAGCTTTCTTT. The chain employs TRBV5-1 and TRBJ1-1; no clear D. Germline CDR1 SGHRS, CDR2 YFSETQ. Deletions cut 0 bases from V and 1 base from J, with 10 bases between. The CDR3 totals 15 residues.

The V call is TRBV27, the J call TRBJ1-4, with TRBD1 identical over 9 bases. Germline CDR1 is MNHEY and CDR2 is SMNVEV (reference sequence). Trimming took 5 bases from V and 5 from J; bases not matched to a gene: 3. The CDR3 spans 14 residues. The CDR3 region is CASSGGQGNEKLFF. The DNA of the CDR3 is TGTGCCAGCAGTGGGGGACAGGGAAATGAAAAACTGTTTTTT.

The chain uses TRBV9 and TRBJ2-2; TRBD2 is a possible D gene (6 bases). Germline CDR1 reads SGDLS; CDR2 reads YYNGEE. This CDR3 spans 16 amino acids. Trimming pared 4 bases from V and 1 base from J, leaving 14 bases between. The CDR3 DNA sequence: TGTGCCAGCAGCTTGGGGGGAACGGTGAACACCGGGGAGCTGTTTTTT. Translation: CASSLGGTVNTGELFF.

This chain links TRBV15 with TRBJ2-7, with D unresolved. The CDR3 sequence is 15 residues long. The V and J ends lost 3 bases and 1 base respectively, with 13 bases between them. Germline V lookup: CDR1 LNHNV, CDR2 YYDKDF (reference sequence). The CDR3, as DNA: TGTGCCACCAGCAGTCTTATGGCAGGATCCTACGAGCAGTACTTC. Translated: CATSSLMAGSYEQYF. Using reference TRBV15 and TRBJ2-7 for the parts outside the CDR3, the full variable domain is DAMVIQNPRYQVTQFGKPVTLSCSQTLNHNVMYWYQQKSSQAPKLLFHYYDKDFNNEADTPDNFQSRRPNTSFCFLDIRSPGLGDTAMYLCATSSLMAGSYEQYFGPGTRLTVT.

The rearrangement links TRBV19 to TRBJ1-2; 8 positions agree with TRBD1. Germline values: CDR1 LNHDA, CDR2 SQIVND (reference sequence). CDR3 length equals 15 residues. The ends lost 4 bases at V and 3 bases at J; junction bases unmatched: 7. The CDR3 protein is CASSTLKTGDYGYTF. In DNA form, the CDR3 reads TGTGCCAGTAGTACCCTCAAGACAGGGGACTATGGCTACACCTTC.

This chain uses TRBV12-3 or TRBV12-4 with TRBJ2-2; D is ambiguous. Trimming removed 3 bases at V and 8 bases at J, with 4 bases between. The CDR3 sequence is 11 residues long. CDR3 protein: CASSFWGELFF. Written as DNA, the CDR3 is TGTGCCAGCAGTTTTTGGGGGGAGCTGTTTTTT.

J is TRBJ1-6 and V is TRBV4-1; 7 positions agree with TRBD1. V shed 0 bases and J 6 bases; nucleotides not matched to a gene: 11. The CDR3 is made up of 18 amino acids. The germline V gene has CDR1 MGHRA and CDR2 YSYEKL. CDR3 residues: CASSQDAGTARLNSPLHF. The CDR3 coding sequence is TGCGCCAGCAGCCAAGACGCCGGGACAGCTCGGCTTAATTCACCCCTCCACTTT.

The chain links TRBV4-2 to TRBJ1-2; D remains ambiguous. Germline values: CDR1 LGHNA, CDR2 YNFKEQ. The CDR3 is 13 amino acids. Trimming took 4 bases from V and 12 from J, leaving 18 bases between them. The CDR3 region has the DNA TGTGCCAGCAGCCCCGGCGGCGGGTGTTTAGACACCTTC. Its translation: CASSPGGGCLDTF.

The DNA of the CDR3 is TGTGCCAGCAGCTTAGTTCCAGATACGCAGTATTTT. Its translation is CASSLVPDTQYF. This chain joins TRBV7-2 and TRBJ2-3; D is uncertain. Per germline, CDR1 SGHTA and CDR2 FQGNSA. The CDR3 sequence is 12 residues long. Trimming took 1 base from V and 4 from J, leaving 3 bases between them. The whole variable domain, filled in from reference TRBV7-2 and TRBJ2-3, reads GAGVSQSPSNKVTEKGKDVELRCDPISGHTALYWYRQSLGQGLEFLIYFQGNSAPDKSGLPSDRFSAERTGGSVSTLTIQRTQQEDSAVYLCASSLVPDTQYFGPGTRLTVL.

This clone occurred a few times. The chain joins TRBV12-2 to TRBJ2-1. TRBV12-2 is a pseudogene segment. The length of the CDR3 is 18 residues. The CDR3 DNA is TGTGCAAGTCGCTTAGTTCCCGTAGGGACCCTAAAGAGGAATGAGCAGTTCTTC. This encodes CASRLVPVGTLKRNEQFF.

This clone came up a few times. This chain uses TRBV12-3 or TRBV12-4 with TRBJ1-3; no reliable D call. This CDR3 comprises 11 residues. The ends were cut back, 3 bases at V and 8 bases at J, with 5 bases in the middle. DNA for the CDR3: TGTGCCAGCAGTTTGCCGCACACCATATATTTT. The encoded protein is CASSLPHTIYF.

J is TRBJ2-3 and V is TRBV11-3; no reliable D call. CDR3 length equals 17 residues. Germline-derived CDR1 and CDR2 are SGHNT and YENEEA. Trimming removed 2 bases from V and 1 base from J, with 16 bases in between. The CDR3 bases are TGTGCCAGCAGCTTAAATAGTTGGGGATACGGCACAGATACGCAGTATTTT. It specifies CASSLNSWGYGTDTQYF.

The rearrangement uses TRBV28 and TRBJ2-5; weak D call: TRBD2 (5 bases). Trimming took 6 bases from V and 2 from J, leaving 19 bases between them. Per germline, CDR1 MDHEN and CDR2 SYDVKM. This CDR3 is 16 amino acids long. CDR3 amino acids: CASSPVLGDWQETQYF. The CDR3 DNA reads TGTGCCAGCAGCCCTGTGCTCGGGGATTGGCAAGAGACCCAGTACTTC.

This sequence joins TRBV5-5 and TRBJ2-1; D may be TRBD1 (5 bases). CDR1 and CDR2 (germline): SGHKS, YYEKEE (reference sequence). This CDR3 is 14 amino acids long. V was cut by 1 base and J by 9 bases, with 14 bases left in between. The CDR3 sequence: CASSLSTQGVEQFF. In nucleotides, the CDR3 is TGTGCCAGCAGCTTGTCGACCCAGGGTGTTGAGCAGTTCTTC.

The J gene is TRBJ2-1, the V gene TRBV4-2; 15 positions agree with TRBD2. Germline V gives CDR1 LGHNA, CDR2 YNFKEQ. With 3 bases clipped from V and 8 bases from J, the junction kept 5 bases outside the gene matches. The CDR3 runs 16 residues. The CDR3 here is CASSHGLAGGQDEQFF. CDR3 in DNA: TGTGCCAGCAGCCATGGACTAGCGGGGGGGCAAGATGAGCAGTTCTTC.

J is TRBJ1-2 and V is TRBV11-2; D gene ambiguous. Trimming pared 5 bases from V and 7 bases from J, leaving 17 bases between. The CDR3 sequence is 14 residues long. Germline V gene data show CDR1 as SGHAT and CDR2 as FQNNGV. The CDR3 region is CASSLTRAPSGYTF. In DNA, the CDR3 is TGTGCCAGCAGCCTCACACGTGCACCGAGTGGCTACACCTTC.

The rearrangement joins TRBV15 to TRBJ1-5; 8 nucleotides line up with TRBD1. This CDR3 comprises 15 residues. Trimming took 0 bases from V and 2 from J; bases not matched to a gene: 0. CDR1 and CDR2 (germline): LNHNV, YYDKDF (reference sequence). DNA for the CDR3: TGTGCCACCAGCAGAGAGACAGGGGGCAATCAGCCCCAGCATTTT. Its protein is CATSRETGGNQPQHF.

In this sample, this clone turned up a few times. The chain carries TRBV27 and TRBJ1-6; no reliable D call. This CDR3 spans 13 amino acids. Germline assignment: CDR1 MNHEY and CDR2 SMNVEV (reference sequence). Trimming stripped 8 bases from V and 7 bases from J, with 12 bases between. As DNA, the CDR3 is TGTGCCAGCCCATCAAGCGTAAATTCACCCCTCCACTTT. Its translation: CASPSSVNSPLHF.